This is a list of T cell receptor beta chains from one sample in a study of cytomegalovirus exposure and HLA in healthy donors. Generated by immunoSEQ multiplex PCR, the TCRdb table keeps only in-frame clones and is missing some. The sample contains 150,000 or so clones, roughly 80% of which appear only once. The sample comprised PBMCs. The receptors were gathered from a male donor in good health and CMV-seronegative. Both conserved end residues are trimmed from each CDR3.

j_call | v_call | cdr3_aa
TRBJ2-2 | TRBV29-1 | SVVSQGDTGELF
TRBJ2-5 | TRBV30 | AWSSGQETQY
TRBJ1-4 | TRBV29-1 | SVGTSGTNEKLF
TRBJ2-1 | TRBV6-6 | ASRREGMDNEQF
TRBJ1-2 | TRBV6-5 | ASSKGEFGGYT
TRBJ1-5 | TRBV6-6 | ASRSQGGNQPQH
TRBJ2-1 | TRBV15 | ATSRVNFRDEQF
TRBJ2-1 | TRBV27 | ASSLRGLAGREQF
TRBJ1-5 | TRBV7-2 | ASSLVGSQPQH
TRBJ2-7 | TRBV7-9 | ASSLAGVGDEQY
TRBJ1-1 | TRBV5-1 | ASSWTGGLTEAF
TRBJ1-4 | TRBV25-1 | ASSEYRGNEKLF
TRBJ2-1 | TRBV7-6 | ASSTGLVGGQF
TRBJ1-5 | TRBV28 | ASSPQGNNQPQH
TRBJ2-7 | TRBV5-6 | ASSLDTYEQY
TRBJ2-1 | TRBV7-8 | ASSLDSRSNEQF
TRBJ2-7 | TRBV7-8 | ASSLRTGVPYEQY
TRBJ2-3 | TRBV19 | ASSITVSDTQY
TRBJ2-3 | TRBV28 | ASSQEEISSITDTQY
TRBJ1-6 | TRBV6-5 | ASRRQGARSPLH
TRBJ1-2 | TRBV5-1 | ASSLEPTENYGYT
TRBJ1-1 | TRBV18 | ASSPYETGVNTEAF
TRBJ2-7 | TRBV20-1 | SARGISEQY
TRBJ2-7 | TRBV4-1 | ASSFILAPSGSYEQY